Listed below are T cell receptor beta chains from one sample, sequenced in a study of control samples from healthy donors and cancer patients. Method: immunoSEQ multiplex PCR; TCRdb's copy keeps in-frame clones and lacks some. The sample gives roughly 2,000 clones, 95% to 96% of which show up once; approximately 10% is in the top ten. The sample comprised PBMCs. Receptors were obtained from an older man with colorectal cancer. CDR3s include the opening cysteine and the closing phenylalanine or tryptophan. The order of the fields is D gene, clone size, J gene, V gene, CDR3 protein, CDR3 DNA. The D gene is left open where the match is weak. The size of a clone is reported for some rows only, either as once, few or many, or as a class for expanded clones.

D: TRBD1; size: -; J: TRBJ2-3; V: TRBV19; CDR3: CASSTSGQGSTDTQYF; DNA: TGTGCCAGTAGTACCTCCGGACAGGGTAGCACAGATACGCAGTATTTT
D: TRBD2; size: -; J: TRBJ2-7; V: TRBV19; CDR3: CASSITSGRVYEQYF; DNA: TGTGCCAGTAGCATCACGAGCGGGAGAGTTTACGAGCAGTACTTC
D: -; size: -; J: TRBJ2-7; V: TRBV27; CDR3: CASSLSGSPSYEQYF; DNA: TGTGCCAGCAGTTTATCAGGGAGTCCCTCCTACGAGCAGTACTTC
D: -; size: -; J: TRBJ1-1; V: TRBV5-8; CDR3: CASSMKLGGTEAFF; DNA: TGTGCCAGCAGCATGAAGCTGGGAGGCACTGAAGCTTTCTTT
D: -; size: once; J: TRBJ1-4; V: TRBV5-8; CDR3: CASSLPEKLFF; DNA: TGTGCCAGCAGCTTGCCTGAAAAACTGTTTTTT
D: -; size: -; J: TRBJ2-7; V: TRBV28; CDR3: CASSFQNYEQYF; DNA: TGTGCCAGCAGCTTCCAAAACTACGAGCAGTACTTC
D: -; size: -; J: TRBJ1-1; V: TRBV9; CDR3: CASSVGSERNTEAFF; DNA: TGTGCCAGCAGCGTAGGTTCAGAGCGGAACACTGAAGCTTTCTTT
D: -; size: -; J: TRBJ1-6; V: TRBV28; CDR3: CASSPPGSPLHF; DNA: TGTGCCAGCAGCCCCCCAGGTTCACCCCTCCACTTT
D: -; size: -; J: TRBJ1-6; V: TRBV21-1; CDR3: CASSKNRTVRGAPLSPLHF; DNA: TGTGCCAGCAGCAAAAATCGGACGGTACGAGGAGCCCCCCTTTCACCCCTCCACTTT
D: -; size: once; J: TRBJ2-2; V: TRBV28; CDR3: CASSLSQVAGELFF; DNA: TGTGCCAGCAGTTTAAGTCAGGTGGCCGGGGAGCTGTTTTTT
D: -; size: once; J: TRBJ2-5; V: TRBV19; CDR3: CASSYPGRSQETQYF; DNA: TGTGCCAGTAGTTATCCGGGACGCTCCCAAGAGACCCAGTACTTC
D: TRBD1; size: -; J: TRBJ1-1; V: TRBV18; CDR3: CASSPSLTGGGTEAFF; DNA: TGTGCCAGCTCACCGAGTCTTACAGGGGGCGGCACTGAAGCTTTCTTT
D: -; size: -; J: TRBJ1-2; V: TRBV7-3; CDR3: CASSLGLGGSGGYTF; DNA: TGTGCCAGCAGCTTAGGATTGGGGGGATCCGGTGGCTACACCTTC
D: -; size: -; J: TRBJ2-3; V: TRBV28; CDR3: CASSLGVSSTDTQYF; DNA: TGTGCCAGCAGTTTAGGAGTCTCTAGCACAGATACGCAGTATTTT
D: -; size: -; J: TRBJ2-1; V: TRBV2; CDR3: CASSDPGAVDEQFF; DNA: TGTGCCAGCAGTGACCCGGGGGCAGTAGATGAGCAGTTCTTC
D: -; size: -; J: TRBJ2-2; V: TRBV5-1; CDR3: CASSSQGRGGELFF; DNA: TGCGCCAGCAGCTCCCAGGGAAGGGGTGGGGAGCTGTTTTTT
D: TRBD1; size: -; J: TRBJ2-3; V: TRBV6-1; CDR3: CASSGTTGVGTDTQYF; DNA: TGTGCCAGCAGTGGTACCACAGGGGTTGGCACAGATACGCAGTATTTT
D: -; size: -; J: TRBJ1-2; V: TRBV29-1; CDR3: CSVSPGTANYGYTF; DNA: TGCAGCGTTTCCCCCGGGACCGCGAACTATGGCTACACCTTC
D: -; size: -; J: TRBJ1-2; V: TRBV3-1/TRBV3-2; CDR3: CASSARHRFYTF; DNA: TGTGCCAGCAGCGCGAGACATCGTTTCTACACCTTC
D: TRBD2; size: -; J: TRBJ2-7; V: TRBV5-4; CDR3: CASSLGGTSSSYEQYF; DNA: TGTGCCAGCAGCTTGGGGGGGACTAGTAGTTCCTACGAGCAGTACTTC
D: TRBD2; size: once; J: TRBJ2-7; V: TRBV28; CDR3: CASSLALTSGFPSYEQYF; DNA: TGTGCCAGCAGTTTAGCTCTAACTAGCGGCTTCCCCTCCTACGAGCAGTACTTC
D: TRBD1; size: -; J: TRBJ2-4; V: TRBV5-1; CDR3: CASSQGQGNIQYF; DNA: TGCGCCAGCAGCCAAGGACAGGGAAACATTCAGTACTTC
D: -; size: -; J: TRBJ2-5; V: TRBV4-1; CDR3: CASSQAPPRGLPETQYF; DNA: TGCGCCAGCAGCCAAGCCCCACCAAGGGGCCTCCCGGAGACCCAGTACTTC
D: TRBD1; size: -; J: TRBJ1-4; V: TRBV4-2; CDR3: CASSQDPTGGREKLFF; DNA: TGTGCCAGCAGCCAAGATCCCACAGGGGGACGCGAAAAACTGTTTTTT
D: -; size: few; J: TRBJ1-1; V: TRBV6-1; CDR3: CASSENGLKDTEAFF; DNA: TGTGCCAGCAGTGAAAATGGGTTAAAGGACACTGAAGCTTTCTTT
D: -; size: -; J: TRBJ1-3; V: TRBV19; CDR3: CASSIQISGNTIYF; DNA: TGTGCCAGTAGTATACAGATCTCTGGAAACACCATATATTTT
D: -; size: -; J: TRBJ1-2; V: TRBV5-1; CDR3: CASSLDRESGYTF; DNA: TGCGCCAGCAGCTTGGACAGGGAATCTGGCTACACCTTC
D: TRBD1; size: -; J: TRBJ2-3; V: TRBV4-1; CDR3: CASSQVETGPDTQYF; DNA: TGCGCCAGCAGCCAAGTTGAGACAGGGCCAGATACGCAGTATTTT
D: TRBD1; size: -; J: TRBJ1-5; V: TRBV29-1; CDR3: CSVLTGRGNQPQHF; DNA: TGCAGCGTTTTGACAGGGAGAGGCAATCAGCCCCAGCATTTT
D: -; size: -; J: TRBJ1-1; V: TRBV6-5; CDR3: CASSRGPWGTEAFF; DNA: TGTGCCAGCAGCCGCGGTCCGTGGGGAACTGAAGCTTTCTTT
D: TRBD1; size: -; J: TRBJ1-1; V: TRBV5-1; CDR3: CASGPTGFGDTEAFF; DNA: TGCGCCAGCGGCCCGACAGGGTTCGGAGACACTGAAGCTTTCTTT
D: TRBD1; size: -; J: TRBJ1-1; V: TRBV4-2; CDR3: CASSQNSGTGGRRTEAFF; DNA: TGTGCCAGCAGCCAGAATTCCGGGACAGGGGGCCGGAGGACTGAAGCTTTCTTT
D: TRBD2; size: -; J: TRBJ2-1; V: TRBV2; CDR3: CASSAWGVPGLADSKRSNEQFF; DNA: TGTGCCAGCAGTGCGTGGGGAGTACCGGGACTAGCGGACTCCAAAAGATCCAATGAGCAGTTCTTC
D: -; size: -; J: TRBJ1-2; V: TRBV12-3/TRBV12-4; CDR3: CASSSRIGGYTF; DNA: TGTGCCAGCAGTTCAAGGATTGGGGGCTACACCTTC
D: -; size: -; J: TRBJ1-5; V: TRBV28; CDR3: CASSFEGLRQPQHF; DNA: TGTGCCAGCAGTTTTGAGGGGCTACGTCAGCCCCAGCATTTT
D: -; size: -; J: TRBJ1-1; V: TRBV10-3; CDR3: CAISDLWGGTMNTEAFF; DNA: TGTGCCATCAGTGACCTTTGGGGGGGTACAATGAACACTGAAGCTTTCTTT
D: -; size: -; J: TRBJ2-7; V: TRBV12-3/TRBV12-4; CDR3: CASSLTTPYEQYF; DNA: TGTGCCAGCAGCCTGACAACACCTTACGAGCAGTACTTC
D: TRBD1; size: -; J: TRBJ2-5; V: TRBV5-1; CDR3: CASSYRDRERETQYF; DNA: TGCGCCAGCAGCTACCGGGACAGGGAACGAGAGACCCAGTACTTC
D: -; size: -; J: TRBJ1-4; V: TRBV11-2; CDR3: CASRKPGQSNEKLFF; DNA: TGTGCCAGCAGGAAACCGGGACAATCGAATGAAAAACTGTTTTTT
D: -; size: -; J: TRBJ2-7; V: TRBV7-8; CDR3: CASSGGGSSYEQYF; DNA: TGTGCCAGCAGCGGGGGTGGGAGCTCCTACGAGCAGTACTTC
D: -; size: -; J: TRBJ1-3; V: TRBV2; CDR3: CASNQGEGGTSGNTIYF; DNA: TGTGCCAGCAATCAGGGTGAAGGGGGAACCTCTGGAAACACCATATATTTT
D: -; size: -; J: TRBJ2-1; V: TRBV10-2; CDR3: CASSDPDSMQYNEQFF; DNA: TGCGCCAGCAGTGACCCCGACTCCATGCAATACAATGAGCAGTTCTTC
D: TRBD1; size: -; J: TRBJ1-4; V: TRBV5-1; CDR3: CASSSTGATNEKLFF; DNA: TGCGCCAGCAGCTCTACAGGGGCAACTAATGAAAAACTGTTTTTT
D: -; size: -; J: TRBJ1-2; V: TRBV19; CDR3: CASSSQNTGTSGYTF; DNA: TGTGCCAGTAGCTCACAAAACACCGGGACGTCCGGCTACACCTTC
D: -; size: -; J: TRBJ1-1; V: TRBV9; CDR3: CASSVAVSRTEAFF; DNA: TGTGCCAGCAGCGTAGCCGTTTCGCGGACTGAAGCTTTCTTT
D: -; size: -; J: TRBJ1-5; V: TRBV9; CDR3: CASSVGSEGGGPQHF; DNA: TGTGCCAGCAGCGTAGGGTCGGAGGGAGGGGGGCCCCAGCATTTT
D: -; size: once; J: TRBJ1-2; V: TRBV6-1; CDR3: CASSEAAGAGYGYTF; DNA: TGTGCCAGCAGTGAAGCCGCCGGGGCTGGGTATGGCTACACCTTC
D: -; size: -; J: TRBJ1-5; V: TRBV11-2; CDR3: CASSLGRSNQPQHF; DNA: TGTGCCAGCAGCTTAGGGAGATCCAATCAGCCCCAGCATTTT
D: TRBD2; size: -; J: TRBJ2-2; V: TRBV9; CDR3: CASRGGGSTGELFF; DNA: TGTGCCAGCAGAGGCGGGGGGAGCACCGGGGAGCTGTTTTTT
D: TRBD2; size: -; J: TRBJ2-1; V: TRBV18; CDR3: CASSHQREGHNEQFF; DNA: TGTGCCAGCTCCCACCAACGGGAGGGCCACAATGAGCAGTTCTTC
D: -; size: -; J: TRBJ2-5; V: TRBV7-3; CDR3: CASSSSGQETQYF; DNA: TGTGCCAGCAGCTCCAGCGGGCAAGAGACCCAGTACTTC
D: -; size: -; J: TRBJ1-4; V: TRBV15; CDR3: CATNHGANNEKLFF; DNA: TGTGCCACCAACCACGGGGCCAATAATGAAAAACTGTTTTTT
D: -; size: -; J: TRBJ2-4; V: TRBV29-1; CDR3: CSVGRDTQDIQYF; DNA: TGCAGCGTGGGCAGGGACACCCAAGACATTCAGTACTTC
D: -; size: -; J: TRBJ2-7; V: TRBV5-1; CDR3: CASSGRGRSYEQYF; DNA: TGCGCCAGCAGTGGACGGGGGAGATCCTACGAGCAGTACTTC
D: TRBD1; size: -; J: TRBJ1-4; V: TRBV7-6; CDR3: CASSSGQGREKLFF; DNA: TGTGCCAGCAGCTCGGGACAGGGAAGGGAAAAACTGTTTTTT
D: -; size: -; J: TRBJ1-4; V: TRBV15; CDR3: CATSPVSDLIGEKLFF; DNA: TGTGCCACCAGCCCCGTGTCGGATCTAATTGGCGAAAAACTGTTTTTT
D: -; size: -; J: TRBJ2-7; V: TRBV24-1; CDR3: CATSDPRRGGSEQYF; DNA: TGTGCCACCAGTGACCCAAGAAGGGGGGGTTCCGAGCAGTACTTC